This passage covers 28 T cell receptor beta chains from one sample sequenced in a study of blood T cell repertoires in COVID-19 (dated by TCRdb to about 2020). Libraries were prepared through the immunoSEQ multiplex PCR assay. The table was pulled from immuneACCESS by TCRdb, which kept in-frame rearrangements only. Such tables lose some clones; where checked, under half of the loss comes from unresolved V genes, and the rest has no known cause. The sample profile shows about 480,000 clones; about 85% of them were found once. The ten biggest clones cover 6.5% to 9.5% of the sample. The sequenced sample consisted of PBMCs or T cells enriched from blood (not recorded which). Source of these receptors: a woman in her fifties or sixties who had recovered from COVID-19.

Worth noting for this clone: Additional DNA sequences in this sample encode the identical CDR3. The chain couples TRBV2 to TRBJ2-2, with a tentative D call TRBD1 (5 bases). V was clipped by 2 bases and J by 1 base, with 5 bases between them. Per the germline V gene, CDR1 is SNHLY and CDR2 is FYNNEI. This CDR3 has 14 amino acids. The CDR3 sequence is CASSEQGNTGELFF. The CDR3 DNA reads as TGTGCCAGCAGTGAACAGGGGAACACCGGGGAGCTGTTTTTT. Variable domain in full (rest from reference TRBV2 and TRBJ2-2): EPEVTQTPSHQVTQMGQEVILRCVPISNHLYFYWYRQILGQKVEFLVSFYNNEISEKSEIFDDQFSVERPDGSNFTLKIRSTKLEDSAMYFCASSEQGNTGELFFGEGSRLTVL.

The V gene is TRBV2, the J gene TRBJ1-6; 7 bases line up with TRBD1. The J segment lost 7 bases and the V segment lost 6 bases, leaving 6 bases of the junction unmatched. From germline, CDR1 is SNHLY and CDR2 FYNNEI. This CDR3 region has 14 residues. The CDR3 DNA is TGTGCCAGCAGGGGAGACAGGGTGAATTCACCCCTCCACTTT. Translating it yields CASRGDRVNSPLHF. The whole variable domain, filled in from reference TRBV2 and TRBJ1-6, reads EPEVTQTPSHQVTQMGQEVILRCVPISNHLYFYWYRQILGQKVEFLVSFYNNEISEKSEIFDDQFSVERPDGSNFTLKIRSTKLEDSAMYFCASRGDRVNSPLHFGNGTRLTVT.

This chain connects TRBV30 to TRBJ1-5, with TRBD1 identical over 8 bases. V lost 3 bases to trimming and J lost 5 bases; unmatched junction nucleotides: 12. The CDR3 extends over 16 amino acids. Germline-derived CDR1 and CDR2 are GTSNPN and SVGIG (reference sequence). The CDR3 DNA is TGTGCCTGGAGCCTGGGAGACAGGGGAATGGATCAGCCCCAGCATTTT. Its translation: CAWSLGDRGMDQPQHF.

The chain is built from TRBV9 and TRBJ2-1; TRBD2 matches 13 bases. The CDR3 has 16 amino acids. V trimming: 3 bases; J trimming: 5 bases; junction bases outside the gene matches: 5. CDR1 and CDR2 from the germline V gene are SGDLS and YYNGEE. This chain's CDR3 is CASSAKLAGGHNEQFF. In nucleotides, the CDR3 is TGTGCCAGCAGCGCTAAACTAGCGGGGGGGCACAATGAGCAGTTCTTC.

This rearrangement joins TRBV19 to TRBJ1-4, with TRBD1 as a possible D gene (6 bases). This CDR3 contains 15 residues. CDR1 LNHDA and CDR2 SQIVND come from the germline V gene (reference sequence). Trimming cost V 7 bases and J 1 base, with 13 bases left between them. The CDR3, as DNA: TGTGCCAGTAAAAGGACAGTGCAAACTAATGAAAAACTGTTTTTT. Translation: CASKRTVQTNEKLFF.

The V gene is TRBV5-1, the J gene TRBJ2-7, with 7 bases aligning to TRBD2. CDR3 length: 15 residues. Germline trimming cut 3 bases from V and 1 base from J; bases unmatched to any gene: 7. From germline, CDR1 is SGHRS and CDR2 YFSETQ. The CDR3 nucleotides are TGCGCCAGCAGCTCCGGGGGGACCCTGTCCTACGAGCAGTACTTC. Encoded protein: CASSSGGTLSYEQYF.

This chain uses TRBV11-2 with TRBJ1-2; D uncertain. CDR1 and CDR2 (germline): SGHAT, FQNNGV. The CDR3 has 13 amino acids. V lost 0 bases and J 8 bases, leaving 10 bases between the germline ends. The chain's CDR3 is CASSLENAAGYTF. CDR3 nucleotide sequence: TGTGCCAGCAGCTTAGAGAATGCGGCCGGCTACACCTTC.

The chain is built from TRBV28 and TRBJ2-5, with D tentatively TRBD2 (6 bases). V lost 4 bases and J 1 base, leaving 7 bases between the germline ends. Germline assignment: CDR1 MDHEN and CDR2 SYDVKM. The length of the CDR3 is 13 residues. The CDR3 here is CASSSAGQETQYF. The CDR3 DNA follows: TGTGCCAGCAGTTCAGCGGGCCAAGAGACCCAGTACTTC.

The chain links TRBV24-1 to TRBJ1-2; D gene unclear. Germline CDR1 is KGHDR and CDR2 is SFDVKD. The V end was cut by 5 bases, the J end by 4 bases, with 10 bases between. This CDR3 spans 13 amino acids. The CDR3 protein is CATSGGPSYGYTF. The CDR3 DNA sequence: TGTGCCACCAGTGGAGGGCCCTCCTATGGCTACACCTTC.

In DNA form, the CDR3 reads TGTGCCAGCAGCCCCCCAATGGAGGAAGCTTTCTTT. It yields the protein CASSPPMEEAFF. This chain connects TRBV5-6 to TRBJ1-1; D is uncertain. Germline lookup yields CDR1 SGHDT and CDR2 YYEEEE. V lost 4 bases and J lost 8, with 12 bases in between. This CDR3 comprises 12 residues.

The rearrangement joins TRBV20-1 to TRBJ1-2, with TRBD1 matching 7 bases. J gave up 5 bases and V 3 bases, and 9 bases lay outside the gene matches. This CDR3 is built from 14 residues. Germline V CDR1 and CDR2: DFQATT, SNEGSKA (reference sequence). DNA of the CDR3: TGCAGTGCTAGTCGAGGTCAGGGGGAATATGGCTACACCTTC. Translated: CSASRGQGEYGYTF.

DNA of the CDR3: TGTGCCAGCTCACCTGACAGGGCAGGTGAAAAACTGTTTTTT. Translation gives CASSPDRAGEKLFF. The chain carries TRBV18 and TRBJ1-4, with 7 bases matching TRBD1. Trimming at V came to 3 bases and at J to 7 bases, leaving 5 bases not matched to a gene. This CDR3 has 14 amino acids. The germline V gene encodes CDR1 KGHSH and CDR2 LQKENI.

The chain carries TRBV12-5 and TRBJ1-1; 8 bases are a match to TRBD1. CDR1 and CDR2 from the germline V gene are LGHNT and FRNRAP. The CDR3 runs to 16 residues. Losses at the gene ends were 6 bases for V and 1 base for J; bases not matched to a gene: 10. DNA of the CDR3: TGTGCTAGTGGATCCGGGACAGGAGGTTCGAACACTGAAGCTTTCTTT. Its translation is CASGSGTGGSNTEAFF.

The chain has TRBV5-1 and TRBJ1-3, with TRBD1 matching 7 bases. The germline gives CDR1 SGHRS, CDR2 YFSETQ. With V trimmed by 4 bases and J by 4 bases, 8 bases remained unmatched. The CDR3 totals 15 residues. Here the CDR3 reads CASSPDTGVGNTIYF. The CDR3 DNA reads TGCGCCAGCAGCCCGGATACAGGGGTCGGAAACACCATATATTTT.

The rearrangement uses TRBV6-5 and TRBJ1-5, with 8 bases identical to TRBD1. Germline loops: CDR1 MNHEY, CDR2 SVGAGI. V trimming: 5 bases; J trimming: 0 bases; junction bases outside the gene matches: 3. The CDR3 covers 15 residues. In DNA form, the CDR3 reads TGTGCCAGCAGTCGCGACAGGGGTAGCAATCAGCCCCAGCATTTT. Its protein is CASSRDRGSNQPQHF.

CDR3 protein: CASSRRRGGFNEQFF. The CDR3 bases are TGCGCCAGCAGCCGCCGGCGGGGCGGTTTCAATGAGCAGTTCTTC. The chain recombines TRBV4-1 with TRBJ2-1; a weak D match, TRBD2 (6 bases). V lost 4 bases, J lost 6 bases, and 16 bases lay in between. Germline V lookup: CDR1 MGHRA, CDR2 YSYEKL. This CDR3 region has 15 residues.

This CDR3 reads CSVRQGESSYEQYF. As DNA, the CDR3 is TGCAGCGTCCGACAGGGGGAGAGCTCCTACGAGCAGTACTTC. This chain joins TRBV29-1 and TRBJ2-7; 9 bases are a match to TRBD1. Germline loops: CDR1 SQVTM, CDR2 ANQGSEA. The ends lost 6 bases at V and 0 bases at J; junction bases unmatched: 6. This CDR3 has 14 amino acids.

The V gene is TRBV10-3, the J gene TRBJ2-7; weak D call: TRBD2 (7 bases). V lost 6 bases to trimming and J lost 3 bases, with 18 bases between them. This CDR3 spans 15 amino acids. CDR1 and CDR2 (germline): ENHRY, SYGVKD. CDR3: CAIREGGIGLYEQYF. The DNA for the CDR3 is TGTGCCATCAGGGAGGGGGGGATAGGGCTCTACGAGCAGTACTTC.

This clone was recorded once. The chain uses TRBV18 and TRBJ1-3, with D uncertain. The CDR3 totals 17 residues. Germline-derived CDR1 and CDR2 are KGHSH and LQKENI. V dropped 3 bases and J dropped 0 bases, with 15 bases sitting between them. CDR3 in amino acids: CASSPLGLIVSGNTIYF. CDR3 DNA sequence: TGTGCCAGCTCACCTCTCGGACTCATAGTCTCTGGAAACACCATATATTTT.

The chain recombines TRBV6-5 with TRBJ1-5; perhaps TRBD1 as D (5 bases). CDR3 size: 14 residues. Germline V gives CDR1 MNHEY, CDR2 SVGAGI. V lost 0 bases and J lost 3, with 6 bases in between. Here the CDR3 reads CASSYSGPNQPQHF. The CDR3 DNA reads TGTGCCAGCAGTTACTCGGGGCCCAATCAGCCCCAGCATTTT.

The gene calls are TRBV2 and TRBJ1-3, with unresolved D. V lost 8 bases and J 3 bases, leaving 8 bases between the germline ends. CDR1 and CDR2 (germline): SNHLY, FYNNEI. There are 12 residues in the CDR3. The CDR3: CASVRDGNTIYF. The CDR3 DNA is TGTGCCAGCGTGAGGGATGGAAACACCATATATTTT.

CDR3 sequence (DNA): TGTGCCAGTAGTCTAACAGGGAGCTTTAATGAAAAACTGTTTTTT. Its protein is CASSLTGSFNEKLFF. V usage is TRBV19 and J usage is TRBJ1-4; possibly TRBD1 for D (6 bases). Germline-derived CDR1 and CDR2 are LNHDA and SQIVND (reference sequence). Trimming cost V 5 bases and J 4 bases, with 14 bases left between them. The CDR3 consists of 15 residues.

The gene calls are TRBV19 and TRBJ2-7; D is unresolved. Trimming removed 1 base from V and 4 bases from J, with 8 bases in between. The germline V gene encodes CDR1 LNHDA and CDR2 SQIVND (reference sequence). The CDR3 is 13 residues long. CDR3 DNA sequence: TGTGCCAGTAGTATAGGCGAGGCTTACGAGCAGTACTTC. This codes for CASSIGEAYEQYF.

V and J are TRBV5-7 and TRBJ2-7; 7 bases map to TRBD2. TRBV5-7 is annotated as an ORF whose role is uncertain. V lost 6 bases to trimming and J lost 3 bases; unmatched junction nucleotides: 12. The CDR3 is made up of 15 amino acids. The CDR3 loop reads CASTLSGANLYEQYV. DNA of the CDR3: TGTGCCAGCACCCTAAGCGGGGCTAACCTCTACGAGCAGTACGTC.

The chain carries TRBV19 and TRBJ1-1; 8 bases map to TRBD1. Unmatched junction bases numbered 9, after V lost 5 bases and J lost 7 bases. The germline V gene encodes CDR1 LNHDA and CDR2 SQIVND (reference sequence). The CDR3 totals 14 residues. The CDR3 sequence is CASSPTGVIGEAFF. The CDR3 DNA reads TGTGCCAGTAGTCCGACAGGGGTGATCGGTGAAGCTTTCTTT.

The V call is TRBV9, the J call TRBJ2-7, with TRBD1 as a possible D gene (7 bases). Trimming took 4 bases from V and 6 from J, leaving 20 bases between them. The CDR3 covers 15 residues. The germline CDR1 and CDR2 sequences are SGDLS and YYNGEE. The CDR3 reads CASSPQTGTRGEQYF. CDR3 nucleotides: TGTGCCAGCAGCCCTCAGACAGGGACTCGGGGCGAGCAGTACTTC.

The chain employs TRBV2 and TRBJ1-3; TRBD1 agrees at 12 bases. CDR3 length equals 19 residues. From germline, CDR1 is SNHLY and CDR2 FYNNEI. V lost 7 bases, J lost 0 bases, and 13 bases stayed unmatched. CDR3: CASNSPGQGADYSGNTIYF. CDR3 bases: TGTGCCAGCAATAGTCCGGGACAGGGGGCCGACTACTCTGGAAACACCATATATTTT. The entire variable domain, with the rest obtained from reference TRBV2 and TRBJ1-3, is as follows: EPEVTQTPSHQVTQMGQEVILRCVPISNHLYFYWYRQILGQKVEFLVSFYNNEISEKSEIFDDQFSVERPDGSNFTLKIRSTKLEDSAMYFCASNSPGQGADYSGNTIYFGEGSWLTVV.

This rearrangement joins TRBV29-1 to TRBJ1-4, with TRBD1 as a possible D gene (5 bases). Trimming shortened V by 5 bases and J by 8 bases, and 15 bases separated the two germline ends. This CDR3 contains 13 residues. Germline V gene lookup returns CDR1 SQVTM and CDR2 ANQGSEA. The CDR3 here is CSVSWGPDEKLFF. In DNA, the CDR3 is TGCAGCGTTTCATGGGGCCCTGACGAAAAACTGTTTTTT.